A single sample is the source of the 25 T cell receptor beta chains below, sequenced in a study of T cells in Graves' hyperthyroidism and ophthalmopathy. The TCR beta CDR3 regions underwent amplification using RNA transcripts as the source. The TCR CDR3 first-round RT-PCR relied on the HTBI primer set. TCRdb reprocessed the multiplex PCR reads with MiXCR, giving one entry per CDR3 protein. Of around 660,000 distinct CDR3 sequences listed, about 45% are singletons. The sample comprised peripheral blood or thyroid tissue (not recorded which). Receptors originate from an adult man with Graves' disease, either hyperthyroidism or ophthalmopathy (not recorded which).

In the case of this clonotype: The junction and the germline gene differ at one end; a read error may be behind it. The gene calls are TRBV14 and TRBJ1-4; D uncertain. The CDR3 loop spans 17 amino acids. Germline V gene sequence: CDR1 SGHDN, CDR2 FVKESK. CDR3 sequence reads: CASSPTPGPRLEEKLLF. The CDR3 nucleotides read TGTGCCAGCAGCCCGACACCTGGGCCGCGCCTGGAGGAAAAACTGCTTTTT. Together with reference TRBV14 and TRBJ1-4, the CDR3 gives the full variable domain: EAGVTQFPSHSVIEKGQTVTLRCDPISGHDNLYWYRRVMGKEIKFLLHFVKESKQDESGMPNNRFLAERTGGTYSTLKVQPAELEDSGVYFCASSPTPGPRLEEKLLFGSGTQLSVL.

V gene TRBV12-3 or TRBV12-4 combines with J gene TRBJ1-2; unclear D gene. The length of the CDR3 is 13 residues. V was shortened by 3 bases and J by 8 bases, with 13 bases between the two germline ends. CDR3 region: CASSFPPGSGYTF. In DNA form, the CDR3 reads TGTGCCAGCAGTTTTCCTCCGGGTTCGGGCTACACCTTC.

The rearrangement links TRBV12-3 or TRBV12-4 to TRBJ2-5, with 8 bases identical to TRBD1. Trimming cost V 6 bases and J 5 bases; bases outside gene matches: 11. CDR3 length: 15 residues. This chain's CDR3 is CASSPGAGGLETQYF. CDR3 coding DNA: TGTGCCAGCAGCCCGGGGGCAGGGGGCCTCGAGACCCAGTACTTC.

V and J are TRBV7-2 and TRBJ1-6; 10 nucleotides align to TRBD1. This CDR3 region has 14 residues. CDR1 SGHTA and CDR2 FQGNSA come from the germline V gene. The ends lost 11 bases at V and 7 bases at J; junction bases unmatched: 8. DNA for the CDR3: TGTGCCTGGAGCGGGGGACAGGGGAATTCACCCCTCCACTTT. Encoded protein: CAWSGGQGNSPLHF.

This clonotype has only a few counts. The V gene is TRBV7-9, the J gene TRBJ2-7; 7 positions match TRBD1. The germline V gene has CDR1 SEHNR and CDR2 FQNEAQ (reference sequence). CDR3 length: 14 amino acids. V trimming: 5 bases; J trimming: 2 bases; junction bases outside the gene matches: 6. The CDR3 sequence: CASSTRDSTYEQYF. The CDR3 nucleotides are TGTGCCAGCAGCACCCGGGACAGTACCTACGAGCAGTACTTC.

The chain recombines TRBV2 with TRBJ1-4; the D is unclear. The V end was cut by 5 bases, the J end by 13 bases, with 2 bases between. The CDR3 contains 8 residues. CDR1 and CDR2 (germline): SNHLY, FYNNEI. In DNA, the CDR3 is TGTGCCAGCAGTCGACTGTTTTTT. As protein: CASSRLFF.

Ten or more counts support this clonotype. CDR3 sequence reads: CSARRRTNEKLFF. The CDR3 coding sequence is TGCAGTGCTAGGAGGCGGACTAATGAAAAACTGTTTTTT. The chain uses TRBV20-1 and TRBJ1-4; D remains unclear. The V gene lost 3 bases and the J gene lost 2 bases, with 7 bases spanning the gap. Germline assignment: CDR1 DFQATT and CDR2 SNEGSKA (reference sequence). This CDR3 region has 13 residues.

The chain employs TRBV10-3 and TRBJ1-2; no reliable D call. With 4 bases removed from V and 9 bases from J, the gap between germline ends came to 18 bases. There are 14 residues in the CDR3. The germline gives CDR1 ENHRY, CDR2 SYGVKD. CDR3 DNA: TGTGCCATCAGTGCAACCGGGCAGCTGAAGAGCTACACCTTC. This encodes CAISATGQLKSYTF.

This clonotype was found a few times. This rearrangement joins TRBV19 to TRBJ1-5; 7 nucleotides align to TRBD1. CDR1 is LNHDA, CDR2 SQIVND, per germline (reference sequence). The CDR3 contains 13 residues. J lost 2 bases, V lost 9 bases, and 4 bases had no gene match. The CDR3 sequence is CASEGAGNQPQHF. The CDR3 DNA reads TGTGCCAGCGAGGGGGCTGGCAATCAGCCCCAGCATTTT.

This clonotype has a handful of counts. The rearrangement links TRBV12-3 or TRBV12-4 to TRBJ2-2; 8 nucleotides align to TRBD1. V lost 3 bases, J lost 1 base, and 7 bases stayed unmatched. CDR3 length equals 17 residues. CDR3 loop: CASSFPAGTGNTGELFF. The DNA for the CDR3 is TGTGCCAGCAGTTTTCCGGCCGGGACAGGGAACACCGGGGAGCTGTTTTTT.

The chain uses TRBV7-2 and TRBJ1-1; TRBD1 is a possible D gene (5 bases). Between the trimmed V and J ends, which lost 5 bases and 5 bases, there was a span of 15 bases. The CDR3 is 14 amino acids. In germline, CDR1 is SGHTA, CDR2 FQGNSA. In DNA, the CDR3 is TGTGCCAGCAGCCCACAGTCCGGGGGGACTGAAGCTTTCTTT. It is translated as CASSPQSGGTEAFF.

In DNA, the CDR3 is TGTGCCAGCTCACAAGCGAGCCAAGAGACCCAGTACTTC. Translated, it gives CASSQASQETQYF. The J gene is TRBJ2-5, the V gene TRBV18; unclear D gene. The germline gives CDR1 KGHSH, CDR2 LQKENI. Trimming pared 4 bases from V and 1 base from J, leaving 7 bases between. The CDR3 spans 13 residues.

The V and J genes are TRBV12-3 or TRBV12-4 and TRBJ2-7, with 8 bases lining up with TRBD1. V trimming: 6 bases; J trimming: 3 bases; junction bases outside the gene matches: 7. The CDR3 is made up of 14 amino acids. The CDR3 sequence: CASRDTGGGYEQYF. The CDR3 coding sequence is TGTGCCAGCAGAGATACAGGGGGTGGCTACGAGCAGTACTTC.

V usage is TRBV2 and J usage is TRBJ1-4; 10 bases are shared with TRBD1. Germline trimming cut 7 bases from V and 10 bases from J; bases unmatched to any gene: 9. CDR1 SNHLY and CDR2 FYNNEI come from the germline V gene. This CDR3 has 14 residues. The CDR3 protein is CASNAGTGDGKLFF. In nucleotides, the CDR3 is TGTGCCAGCAACGCCGGGACAGGGGACGGAAAACTGTTTTTT.

The gene calls are TRBV19 and TRBJ1-2; D is undetermined. Germline V gives CDR1 LNHDA, CDR2 SQIVND (reference sequence). V was cut by 8 bases and J by 5 bases, with 12 bases left in between. This CDR3 is built from 12 residues. The chain's CDR3 is CASGPAGYGYTF. DNA of the CDR3: TGTGCCAGTGGTCCGGCGGGTTATGGCTACACCTTC. Full variable domain (remainder filled in from reference TRBV19 and TRBJ1-2): DGGITQSPKYLFRKEGQNVTLSCEQNLNHDAMYWYRQDPGQGLRLIYYSQIVNDFQKGDIAEGYSVSREKKESFPLTVTSAQKNPTAFYLCASGPAGYGYTFGSGTRLTVV.

In its sample, this clonotype was seen many times. CDR3 in amino acids: CASSLDFGGEAFF. CDR3 coding DNA: TGTGCCAGCAGCTTAGACTTCGGAGGAGAAGCTTTCTTT. The chain carries TRBV7-6 and TRBJ1-1, with D unresolved. Germline values: CDR1 SGHVS, CDR2 FNYEAQ. With 1 base removed from V and 8 bases from J, the gap between germline ends came to 11 bases. The CDR3 is made up of 13 amino acids.

V and J are TRBV6-1 and TRBJ2-7, with D uncertain. Trimming removed 2 bases from V and 0 bases from J, with 8 bases in between. In germline, CDR1 is MNHNS, CDR2 SASEGT. The CDR3 is made up of 14 amino acids. The CDR3 reads CASSELDISYEQYF. The CDR3 DNA is TGTGCCAGCAGTGAACTAGACATCTCCTACGAGCAGTACTTC.

The CDR3 is CASQGRAGTNGYTF. CDR3 nucleotide sequence: TGTGCCAGTCAGGGTCGGGCAGGGACTAATGGCTACACCTTC. The chain combines TRBV19 with TRBJ1-2; D possibly corresponds to TRBD1 (5 bases). Trimming left V 8 bases short and J 6 bases short, with 19 bases between. The germline V gene encodes CDR1 LNHDA and CDR2 SQIVND (reference sequence). The CDR3 has 14 amino acids.

This chain connects TRBV29-1 to TRBJ2-7; TRBD1 might be the D (5 bases). The CDR3 runs to 14 residues. The germline V and J ends were trimmed by 8 bases and 3 bases, with 20 bases remaining between them. The germline V gene encodes CDR1 SQVTM and CDR2 ANQGSEA. CDR3 loop: CSLDAGLWFYEQYF. The CDR3 DNA follows: TGCAGCTTAGATGCAGGGCTGTGGTTCTACGAGCAGTACTTC.

The J gene is TRBJ1-6, the V gene TRBV20-1; D gene ambiguous. The CDR3 runs 14 residues. Germline values: CDR1 DFQATT, CDR2 SNEGSKA (reference sequence). V lost 2 bases and J lost 8, with 13 bases in between. The CDR3 reads CSARRFLRDSPLHF. CDR3 nucleotide sequence: TGCAGTGCTAGACGGTTCCTCCGGGATTCACCCCTCCACTTT.

This clonotype has a count of ten or more. V usage is TRBV15 and J usage is TRBJ1-4; 7 nucleotides align to TRBD1. Germline V gene lookup returns CDR1 LNHNV and CDR2 YYDKDF (reference sequence). V trimming: 0 bases; J trimming: 3 bases; junction bases outside the gene matches: 1. This CDR3 is 15 amino acids long. The CDR3 loop is CATSREGQPNEKLFF. CDR3 bases: TGTGCCACCAGCAGAGAGGGACAGCCTAATGAAAAACTGTTTTTT.

V gene TRBV5-4 combines with J gene TRBJ1-2; D remains unclear. V lost 0 bases to trimming and J lost 5 bases, with 11 bases between them. The CDR3 extends over 14 amino acids. Looked up from germline, CDR1 is SGHNT and CDR2 is YYREEE (reference sequence). CDR3 loop: CASSLGSLTYGYTF. CDR3 coding DNA: TGTGCCAGCAGCTTGGGTAGCCTTACGTATGGCTACACCTTC.

In this sample, this clonotype turned up a few times. The chain joins TRBV7-2 to TRBJ2-7; D not resolved. Germline values: CDR1 SGHTA, CDR2 FQGNSA. CDR3 length: 13 amino acids. V lost 1 base to trimming and J lost 7 bases, with 11 bases between them. CDR3 sequence (DNA): TGTGCCAGCAGCTTAGGTTCAGCTGTAGAGCAGTACTTC. Translating gives CASSLGSAVEQYF.

V and J are TRBV5-1 and TRBJ2-2; tentative D call: TRBD1 (6 bases). Trimming removed 1 base from V and 0 bases from J, with 10 bases in between. Germline CDR1 and CDR2: SGHRS and YFSETQ. This CDR3 contains 16 residues. CDR3 sequence: CASSLRGGSNTGELFF. CDR3 in DNA: TGCGCCAGCAGCTTGAGAGGGGGATCGAACACCGGGGAGCTGTTTTTT.

In this sample, this clonotype turned up many times. This CDR3 is CASSLSPASSYEQYF. As DNA, the CDR3 is TGTGCCAGCAGCCTTAGCCCTGCCAGCTCCTACGAGCAGTACTTC. The chain carries TRBV7-2 and TRBJ2-7; no reliable D call. The CDR3 sequence is 15 residues long. The V gene lost 5 bases and the J gene lost 0 bases, with 14 bases spanning the gap. The germline gives CDR1 SGHTA, CDR2 FQGNSA.